This T cell receptor beta chain emerged from a study of cytomegalovirus exposure and HLA in healthy donors (dated by TCRdb to 2017 to 2019). Regarding the research as a whole: According to an earlier analysis of around 600 of the donors, about 179 million T cells yielded 117 million unique TCR beta sequences and less than 300 Gb of sequence data. Using immunosequencing, the study profiled T cell repertoires from about 620 subjects and related those repertoires to cytomegalovirus serostatus. A later analysis re-analyzed previously published TCR beta repertoires from about 730 donors and added high-resolution HLA genotyping to study TCR occurrence patterns. Among the roughly 400 genotyped donors, approximately 81% belonged to the genetic ancestry cluster associated with self-reported Caucasian donors. Typing coverage differed by locus: A, B, C, DRB1 and DQB1 were typed in roughly 620-630 donors, DQA1 in 522, DPA1 in 600 to 610, and DPB1 in 472. A separate validation cohort of 100 to 150 different subjects was used in addition to the approximately 700-subject first cohort. HLA typing included class I and class II loci at four-digit resolution. All discovery cohort repertoires had been generated on a single sequencing platform. An early release covering 500 to 750 HLA-typed donors comprised about 290 gigabases of sequencing data and roughly 86 million unique TCR sequences. On average, roughly 240,000 unique TCR beta nucleotide sequences were sequenced per donor among more than 350 genotyped donors of the cohort, with around 19% of those sequences being non-productive. Roughly five DR-DQ haplotypes were treated as single units for association and clustering because of strong linkage in the cohort. The later analysis used no new phenotypic data to find candidate immune exposures, relying instead on TCR beta sequences and their occurrence across donors. Genome-wide SNP genotypes for about 60% of the roughly 700 donors were used in a later genetic analysis, which treated that subset as a discovery cohort. An earlier analysis of around 640 of the donors used high-throughput TCR beta sequencing to judge whether each TCR beta V gene segment behaved as functional or pseudogenic. The study was designed to test whether signatures of past pathogen exposure could be identified by cataloging public T cell receptors. To predict cytomegalovirus infection status, the study brought together high-throughput TCR immunosequencing, statistical association of individual TCRs with disease status, and machine learning. Donor age, sex, ethnicity and CMV serostatus were compiled alongside the repertoire data. Overall study results and their limits: Compared with equally common non-associated chains, HLA-associated TCR beta chains in a later analysis were more clonally expanded and had lower generation probabilities. Most CMV-associated TCR beta chains appeared to be HLA-restricted in a later analysis, and the HLA associations seemed to be driven largely by CMV exposure. The sequencing pipeline was judged likely to have produced a cluster of highly shared sequence variants as a technical artifact. Correlated functional status among segregating V segments might reflect linkage disequilibrium, but an unknown experimental factor could not be ruled out. Because counts were too low, around 17 rarely observed V segments, including chromosome 9 orphons, were left out of the earlier analysis of 500 to 650 of the donors. The 87-base-pair reads could not distinguish some IMGT-functional V segments, including TRBV6-2 and TRBV6-3, so those segments were excluded. In both the original and validation cohorts, the classifier was reported to diagnose cytomegalovirus status with high specificity and sensitivity. According to the authors, the approach could potentially be generalized to other disease states and immunological phenotypes. Three of the identified cytomegalovirus-associated TCR beta chains were confirmed in vitro to be specific for cytomegalovirus antigens. Most TCR sequences were observed very rarely across donors, whereas some public TCRs were present in many individuals. According to a later genetic analysis, donors in an Asian-associated ancestry cluster had fewer N-insertions in productive TCRs than the approximately 700-donor mean. A total of fewer than 200 TCR beta chains were listed by the study as associated with cytomegalovirus. For the cohort, immune exposure information was limited to CMV serostatus. Because some donors lacked HLA typing at each locus, the association tests relied only on the typed subset. A later analysis found that TCR association rates varied across HLA loci, with DRB1 alleles showing the most associated TCRs and HLA-C alleles the fewest. A later analysis associated 15,000 or so TCR beta sequences with specific HLA alleles at a false discovery rate of 0.05. In a later analysis, several top co-occurrence clusters were reported to appear linked to parvovirus B19, influenza, CMV and Epstein-Barr virus. A later genetic analysis associated a missense DCLRE1C variant with V-gene and J-gene trimming of TCR beta chains, and an independent cohort replicated the association. An earlier analysis of roughly 570 of the donors showed that most TCR beta V segments appeared in productive rearrangements either about 87% or about 30% of the time, which broadly matched IMGT annotations. When HLA alleles, especially DR and DQ, strongly co-occurred, TCR associations were difficult to assign to individual alleles. Roughly uniform sequencing depth across donors was assumed in presence/absence analyses, although this assumption may not hold. A further reported finding was that TCR beta sequences accurately predicted the HLA-A and HLA-B alleles for most subjects in the first cohort. In this cohort, only TCR beta chains were sequenced, and detectable features were limited by the absence of alpha or paired-chain data.

The CDR3 sequence holds 15 residues, the cysteine and phenylalanine included. The only DNA kept is the CDR3, 45 bases in frame from the first base. From the germline V gene, CDR1 is SGDLS and CDR2 is YYNGEE. V is cut back by 4 bases and J by 0 bases, with 7 bases in the junction unmatched. As for this clone: What antigen it recognizes has not been identified.

The cohort comprised 666 healthy bone marrow donors. Cohort members were all nominally healthy when sampled, although unrecorded immune exposures were likely present. The donor was CMV seropositive and was included in the group of some 290 seropositive cohort members. Each donor provided a peripheral blood sample, and peripheral blood mononuclear cells were used for TCR beta sequencing. The Qiagen DNeasy Blood Extraction Kit was used to extract genomic DNA from the blood cell samples. Libraries came from the immunoSEQ multiplex PCR assay. The multiplex PCR relied on a mix of 60 forward primers for TCR Vbeta segments and 13 reverse primers for TCR Jbeta segments. A multiplex PCR assay on genomic DNA amplified the CDR3 region of rearranged TCR beta genes. Amplified TCR beta libraries were sequenced as 87-base-pair reads on the Illumina HiSeq System. The study's processing was this. A later analysis counted about 76 million unique TCR beta chains across the 650 to 700 repertoires, and 10 million to 12 million of these chains were shared by at least two donors. Raw reads were error-corrected and collapsed into unique sequences by a nearest-neighbor algorithm in which closely related sequences were merged to remove PCR and sequencing errors. CDR3 sequences were aligned to IMGT reference sequences to assign V, D and J gene segments. Each retained sequence needed at least a six-nucleotide match to both a V gene segment and a J gene segment. Rearrangements were called productive when the CDR3 lacked stop codons and stayed in frame with V and J; all others were non-productive. CDR3 was defined by IMGT convention, running from the second conserved V-encoded cysteine to the conserved J-encoded phenylalanine. In an earlier analysis of just under 600 of the donors, sequences lacking an unambiguous match to a single V gene segment were excluded. An earlier analysis of several hundred of the donors called V segments functional above 56.7% productive rearrangements and segregating when the between-donor standard deviation exceeded 5%. A statistical classification framework was built to diagnose cytomegalovirus status from the catalog of TCR beta chain sequences. A later analysis assigned V and J genes by comparing TCR nucleotide sequences with IMGT/GENE-DB human TR gene sequences. A later analysis assigned CDR3 sequences and most-parsimonious VDJ recombination scenarios with the TCRdist pipeline. A later analysis defined each TCR beta chain by its CDR3 amino acid sequence plus V-gene family, and excluded reads lacking a unique V-gene family. To address suspected cross-contamination and a sequencing artifact, a later analysis removed some 620 highly shared, low-generation-probability nucleotide sequences. For each public chain, a later analysis derived a clonal expansion index from normalized ranks of inferred template counts within each repertoire. Generation probabilities in a later analysis came from a VDJ recombination model fitted to out-of-frame rearrangements, and those results were checked against IGoR. A later analysis scored TCR-TCR, TCR-HLA and TCR-CMV co-occurrence with hypergeometric tests, applying a repertoire-size bias correction to TCR pairs. In a later analysis, false discovery rates were estimated by permuting HLA or CMV assignments 20 times. In a later analysis, co-occurring TCRs were grouped using DBSCAN, and TCRdist sequence similarity was added for clustering within HLA-allele-positive subsets. Co-occurrence clustering excluded repertoires with fewer than 30,000 or more than 120,000 public chains, plus five with anomalous nucleotide sharing. The source is immuneACCESS, and TCRdb retained only in-frame sequences with V and J called. Part of the clones is not carried over; for the studies checked, unresolved V genes explain less than half of this, and the remainder is unexplained. That table supplies the V and J calls and clone size; D and trimming were determined from the DNA. The data table for this sample lists 150,000 to 200,000 clones. The top ten constitute 0.75% to 0.85% of the sample.

The chain is encoded by TRBV9 joined to TRBJ2-7; a stretch of 7 junction bases matches TRBD1. The origin of this receptor is a woman younger than 30 in good health and CMV-seropositive. The sample was PBMCs. The CDR3 is CASSLLGDSSYEQYF. The sequence in DNA is TGTGCCAGCAGCCTTCTCGGGGACAGCTCCTACGAGCAGTACTTC. The variable domain in full, with residues beyond the CDR3 obtained from the reference TRBV9 and TRBJ2-7 genes, is DSGVTQTPKHLITATGQRVTLRCSPRSGDLSVYWYQQSLDQGLQFLIQYYNGEERAKGNILERFSAQQFPDLHSELNLSSLELGDSALYFCASSLLGDSSYEQYFGPGTRLTVT.